This is a list of T cell receptor beta chains from one sample in a study of cytomegalovirus exposure and HLA in healthy donors. Profiling relied on immunoSEQ multiplex PCR, and the TCRdb table lists in-frame clones only, not all of them. The sample shows more than 100,000 clones, more than 60% of them seen only once. Sequences were obtained from PBMCs. The receptor set was obtained from a middle-aged woman in good health and CMV-seronegative. Each CDR3 is given with its conserved first and last residue. Each record gives: clone size, V gene, D gene, J gene, CDR3 DNA, CDR3 protein. D genes are given only for firm matches. Clone size is stated in some rows and not others, as once, few, many or a class when expanded.

>few|TRBV18|NA|TRBJ2-5
TGTGCCAGCTCAGTAACAGACCTCCAAGAGACCCAGTACTTC
CASSVTDLQETQYF
>NA|TRBV19|NA|TRBJ2-7
TGTGCCAGTAGTCCTACCCAGGCCCACGAGCAGTACTTC
CASSPTQAHEQYF
>NA|TRBV11-2|NA|TRBJ2-1
TGTGCCAGCAGCTTAAGGGGGGACAGCTCCTACAATGAGCAGTTCTTC
CASSLRGDSSYNEQFF
>NA|TRBV14|NA|TRBJ2-7
TGTGCCAGCAGCCAATCAGGGTCCTACGAGCAGTACTTC
CASSQSGSYEQYF
>NA|TRBV30|NA|TRBJ1-3
TGTGCCTGGAGTACGGGGGGCGGAAACACCATATATTTT
CAWSTGGGNTIYF
>NA|TRBV7-7|TRBD1|TRBJ2-1
TGTGCTAGCAGCTTGGACGACAGGGCCTACAATGAGCAGTTCTTC
CASSLDDRAYNEQFF
>few|TRBV9|NA|TRBJ1-2
TGTGCCAGCAGCGTAGACCCCACGGACTATGGCTACACCTTC
CASSVDPTDYGYTF
>NA|TRBV28|NA|TRBJ1-2
TGTGCCAGCAGAGCGAGTCCTCAGAGCTACACCTTC
CASRASPQSYTF
>NA|TRBV5-1|TRBD2|TRBJ2-7
TGCGCCAGCAGCTTGGAGGCTAGCGGGAGCGGGTACGAGCAGTACTTC
CASSLEASGSGYEQYF
>few|TRBV6-5|TRBD1|TRBJ1-2
TGTGCCAGCAGGAAGACAGGGGGCAGTGATGGCTACACCTTC
CASRKTGGSDGYTF
>NA|TRBV7-3|NA|TRBJ2-3
TGTGCCAGCAGCTTGGGACTGGCCCCAACCACAGATACGCAGTATTTT
CASSLGLAPTTDTQYF
>few|TRBV27|TRBD2|TRBJ2-1
TGTGCCAGCAGTTCGGGACTAGCGGGGGGGCCGGGTAATGAGCAGTTCTTC
CASSSGLAGGPGNEQFF
>NA|TRBV10-3|NA|TRBJ1-5
TGTGCCATCAGTGAGTATCTAGAGGGGGACGATCAGCCCCAGCATTTT
CAISEYLEGDDQPQHF
>NA|TRBV5-5|NA|TRBJ1-2
TGTGCCAGCGGAAAACAGGGTTCCTATGGCTACACCTTC
CASGKQGSYGYTF
>NA|TRBV21-1|NA|TRBJ2-6
TGTGCCAGCAGCAAAGGGAGCCAGGGAACGGTGTCTGGGGCCAACGTCCTGACTTTC
CASSKGSQGTVSGANVLTF
>NA|TRBV7-2|NA|TRBJ2-3
TGTGCCAGCAGCTTAGCGTCCGCGGCGGGAGATACGCAGTATTTT
CASSLASAAGDTQYF
>NA|TRBV23-1|NA|TRBJ1-6
TGCGCCAGCAGTCCATGGGTCCCCGAGGTAGATTCACCCCTCCACTTT
CASSPWVPEVDSPLHF
>few|TRBV4-1|NA|TRBJ1-6
TGCGCCAGCAGCCAAGCCCAGAATTCACCCCTCCACTTT
CASSQAQNSPLHF
>once|TRBV19|TRBD1|TRBJ1-5
TGTGCCAGTAGTACGACAGGGCAACATCAGCCCCAGCATTTT
CASSTTGQHQPQHF
>medium-sized|TRBV5-6|TRBD1|TRBJ1-5
TGTGCCAGCAGCCACCACCTTGGGACAGGTGACCCCCCGCCCCAGCATTTT
CASSHHLGTGDPPPQHF
>NA|TRBV28|TRBD1|TRBJ1-3
TGTGCCAGCAGTTTAAGAGGGGGCTTTGGAAACACCATATATTTT
CASSLRGGFGNTIYF
>NA|TRBV7-8|NA|TRBJ2-2
TGTGCCAGCAGCCTTCTTTCGATGGGCAACACCGGGGAGCTGTTTTTT
CASSLLSMGNTGELFF
>NA|TRBV7-3|NA|TRBJ1-5
TGTGCCAGCAGCTTAAAGTACACCAATCAGCCCCAGCATTTT
CASSLKYTNQPQHF
>NA|TRBV11-2|NA|TRBJ2-5
TGTGCCAGCAGCTTCGGCGGACAAGAGACCCAGTACTTC
CASSFGGQETQYF
>NA|TRBV11-2|TRBD1|TRBJ2-2
TGTGCCAGCAGCGAGGGACAGGGTATAACCGGGGAGCTGTTTTTT
CASSEGQGITGELFF
>NA|TRBV7-2|TRBD1|TRBJ2-7
TGTGCCAGCAGCTTAGATTCCGGACAGGGCTACGAGCAGTACTTC
CASSLDSGQGYEQYF
>NA|TRBV6-5|NA|TRBJ2-2
TGTGCCAGTAAAACAGGGAACACCGGGGAGCTGTTTTTT
CASKTGNTGELFF
>few|TRBV19|NA|TRBJ2-1
TGTGCCAGTGGATTGGGGGGCTCCTACAATGAGCAGTTCTTC
CASGLGGSYNEQFF
>NA|TRBV5-1|NA|TRBJ2-2
TGCGCCAGCAGCTTGGGAGGGGGAGTGAGCACCGGGGAGCTGTTTTTT
CASSLGGGVSTGELFF
>NA|TRBV7-9|NA|TRBJ2-2
TGTGCCAGCAGCCCCACACGGGGGGCGGTCACCGGGGAGCTGTTTTTT
CASSPTRGAVTGELFF
>NA|TRBV7-8|TRBD2|TRBJ2-3
TGTGCCAGCAGTGCACGTAGCGGGGGGCAAGATACGCAGTATTTT
CASSARSGGQDTQYF
>few|TRBV28|TRBD1|TRBJ1-5
TGTGCCAGCAGTCCACGTCCGGGACAGGGCTATCAGCCCCAGCATTTT
CASSPRPGQGYQPQHF
>NA|TRBV18|TRBD1|TRBJ2-1
TGTGCCAGCTCACCACGAGGACAGGGGGGCAACAATGAGCAGTTCTTC
CASSPRGQGGNNEQFF
>NA|TRBV11-2|NA|TRBJ2-3
TGTGCCAGCAGCTTAGTACCTGGGGCTACAGATACGCAGTATTTT
CASSLVPGATDTQYF
>NA|TRBV7-2|NA|TRBJ1-3
TGTGCCAGCAGCTTAATCACAGCGGAGGCAGGAAACACCATATATTTT
CASSLITAEAGNTIYF
>NA|TRBV28|NA|TRBJ1-2
TGTGCCAGCAGTTCAGGGCAGGGCTACACCTTC
CASSSGQGYTF
>once|TRBV2|TRBD2|TRBJ2-7
TGTGCCAGCAGTGAAAAATTAGCGGGGGGGGAGCAGTACTTC
CASSEKLAGGEQYF
>NA|TRBV5-1|NA|TRBJ1-1
TGCGCCAGCAGCTTGGGTGCGGAGCTTTTGAACACTGAAGCTTTCTTT
CASSLGAELLNTEAFF
>NA|TRBV28|TRBD1|TRBJ1-1
TGTGCCACCCTGACAGGGGCGAACACTGAAGCTTTCTTT
CATLTGANTEAFF
>NA|TRBV18|NA|TRBJ1-2
TGTGCCAGCTCACAAGGGACAACGGTCGAAGGCTACACCTTC
CASSQGTTVEGYTF
>NA|TRBV10-3|NA|TRBJ1-2
TGTGCCACCTATGGGACTGGCTATGGCTACACCTTC
CATYGTGYGYTF
>NA|TRBV19|TRBD1|TRBJ1-4
TGTGCCAGTAGAAGGGACAGGGGGCTTTCAACTAATGAAAAACTGTTTTTT
CASRRDRGLSTNEKLFF
>NA|TRBV10-2|NA|TRBJ1-2
TGCGCCAGCAGTGAGTCGACAGCTAACTATGGCTACACCTTC
CASSESTANYGYTF
>NA|TRBV19|TRBD2|TRBJ2-3
TGTGCCAGTAGTACGGGGGCAGCGGGAGCTGTGACAGATACGCAGTATTTT
CASSTGAAGAVTDTQYF